This TCR beta chain was identified in a study of human T cells and chemical hapten exposure (dated by TCRdb to 2020 to 2022). About the investigation overall: For sensitization, 2% DPC in acetone was applied to an approximately 2 cm by approximately 2 cm area of upper inner arm skin. Patients additionally received weekly therapeutic DPC doses to the scalp throughout the roughly 23-week study period. Patch testing was done on the upper back using Finn chambers containing 0.01% DPC, and results were scored after 6 days according to International Contact Dermatitis Research Group standards. The patient cohort, mostly female, included alopecia areata with under or over 50% scalp involvement, alopecia totalis and alopecia universalis. Libraries were pooled for sequencing, and per-sample TCR yields varied mainly because of small differences in library volumes within the pool. The study tracked peripheral blood TCR repertoire changes in vivo during primary and secondary sensitization to the hapten diphenylcyclopropenone (DPC) in alopecia patients. Patient blood was sampled pre-sensitization (week 0) and at 2, 6 and about 24 weeks after DPC sensitization. For TCR sequencing, blood came from twenty-nine alopecia patients at anywhere from one to four time points (pre-sensitization, 2, 6 and 24 weeks). The paper as a whole reports these results and caveats: The number of PT1 expanded TCRs positively correlated with patch test score, significant at thresholds 8, 16 and 32 but not 4. No change with DPC sensitization was found in the number of TCRs above 1 in 1000 frequency, and no evidence of global repertoire structure alterations was found. Repeated subsampling changed both the strength of the expansion versus patch-test correlation and the threshold at which the correlation became significant. Because all patients had alopecia, a presumed autoimmune disease, the immune response of the patients might differ from that of healthy individuals. Compared with pre-sensitization or healthy control sets, expanded TCRs formed significantly more large CDR3 similarity clusters, which is consistent with antigen-driven responses.

According to the study, the label for this sample's time point signals: pre-sensitization, week 0. The treatment or condition label for this specimen denotes: therapeutic diphenylcyclopropenone sensitization with weekly scalp DPC. At every patch-test visit, the blood draw took place before the patch test was put on. Patients were eligible if aged 18 to 70, diagnosed with alopecia and judged suitable for DPC therapy, and pregnant patients were excluded. Total RNA was extracted from unfractionated whole blood that had been collected in Tempus Blood RNA tubes. Libraries were made using RACE. Sequencing used a NextSeq 500. During library preparation, unique molecular identifiers were attached to individual cDNA molecules so that TCRs could be counted quantitatively and reproducibly. From each blood RNA sample, both TCR alpha and TCR beta chains were sequenced. The paper's data handling went like this. Samples had a median of approximately 96,000 TCRs, with a range from roughly 23,224 to 700,000. V, J and CDR3 annotation of the TCR reads was performed with the Decombinator software suite. Every sample was subsampled to the same number of TCRs (28,000) for the PS versus PT1 abundance plots. Expanded TCRs were defined as absent before sensitization and observed at least eight times at the 2-week time point. In TCRdb, the public reads were trimmed at Q25 with fastp and aligned with MiXCR, with productive beta chains retained. Here each entry gathers all rows of one CDR3 protein and keeps the most common genes and DNA. The V and J calls reflect TCRdb's pipeline rather than the authors' work. Present in this sample are some 70,000 distinct CDR3 sequences, roughly 11% of which were seen just once. Jointly, the top ten make up approximately 5.5% of the sample.

Worth noting for this clonotype: This receptor's antigen is unknown. Per-nucleotide qualities are absent, and no much larger clonotype sits a single base away.

V is clipped by 3 bases and J by 4 bases, and the sequence between their germline boundaries is 8 bases long. As encoded in the germline V gene, CDR1 is MRHNA while CDR2 is SNTAGT. Including the terminal cysteine and phenylalanine, the CDR3 comprises 13 residues. The kept DNA is CDR3 alone, 39 bases in frame from the first base. The chain was built from TRBV6-4 and TRBJ2-3; TRBD2 is possibly the D segment (5 matching bases). This sequence was found in a woman in her forties or fifties with alopecia areata. Some clones in this sample may be carry-over from other donors' samples. Material: whole blood, obtained in connection with sensitization to the hapten diphenylcyclopropenone (DPC). The bases read TGTGCCAGCAGTGAACTAGGGTCAGATACGCAGTATTTT. It encodes CASSELGSDTQYF.